Below are 13 T cell receptor beta chains sequenced from a single sample in a study of blood T cell repertoires in COVID-19. The protocol was immunoSEQ multiplex PCR, while the TCRdb copy is restricted to in-frame clones and leaves out a portion. Seen here are 95,000 to 150,000 clones, roughly 88% observed once, and the top ten hold 5% to 6%. Specimen: peripheral blood. Receptors originate from a human donor in a cohort sampled during active COVID-19.

The V gene is TRBV3-1 (or the pseudogene TRBV3-2), the J gene TRBJ2-4; D not resolved. The germline V gene encodes CDR1 LGHDT and CDR2 YNNKEL (reference sequence). V was clipped by 4 bases and J by 3 bases, with 19 bases between them. The CDR3 contains 17 residues. CDR3 sequence (DNA): TGTGCCAGCAGCCCGCACGTTGGTGAGGAGCGCAAAAACATTCAGTACTTC. This sequence encodes CASSPHVGEERKNIQYF.

The chain recombines TRBV9 with TRBJ1-1; 10 positions agree with TRBD1. The V and J ends lost 3 bases and 1 base, in that order; junction bases with no gene match: 9. Germline V gives CDR1 SGDLS, CDR2 YYNGEE. There are 17 residues in the CDR3. CDR3 bases: TGTGCCAGCAGCGACAACCGGGACAGGGGATCGAACACTGAAGCTTTCTTT. It encodes CASSDNRDRGSNTEAFF.

This clone turned up a few times. J is TRBJ2-7 and V is TRBV2; the D is unclear. Germline lookup yields CDR1 SNHLY and CDR2 FYNNEI. The CDR3 is 14 residues long. V lost 10 bases to trimming and J lost 2 bases, with 18 bases between them. CDR3 region: CAISYPNVAYEQYF. CDR3 sequence (DNA): TGTGCCATCTCCTACCCCAACGTCGCCTACGAGCAGTACTTC.

This chain uses TRBV7-8 with TRBJ1-5; 9 bases are shared with TRBD1. The V gene end was trimmed by 5 bases and the J gene end by 9 bases; junction bases not matched to a gene: 8. From germline, CDR1 is SGHVS and CDR2 FQNEAQ. The CDR3 has 14 amino acids. CDR3 protein: CASSQQGASRPQHF. The CDR3 nucleotides read TGTGCCAGCAGCCAACAGGGGGCCAGTAGGCCCCAGCATTTT.

V gene TRBV2 combines with J gene TRBJ2-1, with 7 bases aligning to TRBD2. Germline V CDR1 and CDR2: SNHLY, FYNNEI. The CDR3 has 12 amino acids. After removal of 6 bases from V and 8 bases from J, the junction contained 4 bases not matched to a gene. The DNA of the CDR3 is TGTGCCAGCAGCGGACTAGGGGATGAGCAGTTCTTC. This translates into CASSGLGDEQFF.

This clone was counted a single time. The V and J genes are TRBV4-2 and TRBJ1-1, with D possibly matching TRBD1 (5 bases). V lost 5 bases and J lost 1, with 14 bases in between. CDR3 length: 15 residues. Germline V lookup: CDR1 LGHNA, CDR2 YNFKEQ. The CDR3 here is CASSLAQGGNTEAFF. As DNA, the CDR3 is TGTGCCAGCAGCTTAGCGCAGGGAGGGAACACTGAAGCTTTCTTT.

The V gene is TRBV28, the J gene TRBJ2-1, with D unresolved. This CDR3 spans 13 amino acids. V lost 2 bases and J lost 6, with 8 bases in between. CDR1 and CDR2 (germline): MDHEN, SYDVKM. CDR3 in DNA: TGTGCCAGCAGTTTACTGCGCGTCAATGAGCAGTTCTTC. As protein: CASSLLRVNEQFF.

The gene calls are TRBV29-1 and TRBJ2-7; TRBD2 is a possible D gene (5 bases). V lost 7 bases and J lost 5, with 12 bases in between. In germline, CDR1 is SQVTM, CDR2 ANQGSEA. The CDR3 is 11 amino acids. CDR3 loop: CSATRADEQYF. In DNA, the CDR3 is TGCAGCGCAACTAGGGCCGACGAGCAGTACTTC.

This clone was observed a handful of times. The chain recombines TRBV5-5 with TRBJ2-7; weak D call: TRBD1 (5 bases). The CDR3 totals 13 residues. Germline CDR1 reads SGHKS; CDR2 reads YYEKEE (reference sequence). Trimming stripped 2 bases from V and 2 bases from J, with 8 bases between. This CDR3 reads CASSFQGPYEQYF. In DNA form, the CDR3 reads TGTGCCAGCAGCTTTCAGGGTCCCTACGAGCAGTACTTC.

J is TRBJ1-1 and V is TRBV4-1; D unresolved. Per germline, CDR1 MGHRA and CDR2 YSYEKL. The CDR3 sequence is 15 residues long. Trimming removed 0 bases at V and 5 bases at J, with 13 bases between. The CDR3 is CASSQDRWGGTEAFF. In DNA, the CDR3 is TGCGCCAGCAGCCAAGATAGGTGGGGAGGAACTGAAGCTTTCTTT.

This chain links TRBV6-4 with TRBJ1-6; possibly TRBD1 for D (5 bases). Germline V gene lookup returns CDR1 MRHNA and CDR2 SNTAGT. The CDR3 consists of 17 residues. Trimming pared 9 bases from V and 7 bases from J, leaving 25 bases between. The CDR3 protein is CARGEGTRGAGNSPLHF. The CDR3 nucleotides read TGTGCCAGAGGCGAGGGGACTCGAGGGGCTGGCAATTCACCCCTCCACTTT.

The chain links TRBV4-1 to TRBJ2-3; possibly TRBD1 for D (5 bases). This CDR3 has 15 amino acids. Germline lookup yields CDR1 MGHRA and CDR2 YSYEKL. Trimming took off 2 bases at V and 1 base at J, with 10 bases between the two ends. CDR3 amino acids: CASSQQGWGTDTQYF. CDR3 nucleotides: TGCGCCAGCAGCCAACAGGGCTGGGGCACAGATACGCAGTATTTT.

J is TRBJ1-2 and V is TRBV19; possibly TRBD1 for D (6 bases). Germline lookup yields CDR1 LNHDA and CDR2 SQIVND (reference sequence). The V gene lost 10 bases and the J gene lost 7 bases, with 19 bases spanning the gap. This CDR3 contains 13 residues. In nucleotides, the CDR3 is TGTGCCACCACAGGGAGGGGGGCGAGTGGCTACACCTTC. It codes for CATTGRGASGYTF.